This note documents a single T cell receptor beta chain sequence. The source of the sample is a study of blood T cell repertoires in COVID-19. Whole-study context: Spain, Italy and the United States supplied samples that represented acute and convalescent COVID-19.

Study processing details: Estimation of nucleated cell counts relied on the amplification of reference gene primers. The table came from immunoSEQ multiplex PCR; TCRdb's copy has only in-frame clones and leaves some out. The V and J calls and clone size are taken from that table; D and trimming were inferred from the DNA. This sample has more than 120,000 clones; more than 80% occur once, and the top ten carry roughly 4.9%. The CDR3 has 12 amino acids. V was clipped by 5 bases and J by 8 bases, with 12 bases between them. Sequencing used peripheral blood. The V gene is TRBV12-3 or TRBV12-4, the J gene TRBJ1-2; D is undetermined. The origin of this receptor is a human donor in a cohort sampled during active COVID-19. This CDR3 is CASSHGDFGYTF. CDR3 DNA: TGTGCCAGCAGTCACGGAGACTTCGGCTACACCTTC.